This is a list of T cell receptor beta chains from one sample in a study of blood T cell repertoires in COVID-19. Profiled with immunoSEQ multiplex PCR; TCRdb holds only in-frame clones, not every one. The data contain about 330,000 clones, approximately 90% of them singletons. The sample comprised peripheral blood. The source is a woman aged 45-65 years with active or convalescent COVID-19. Each CDR3 is given with its conserved first and last residue. A D gene is named only where the DNA matches it firmly. Some rows have no size entry. The others give once, few or many, or a class for an expanded clone.

V gene: TRBV2
D gene: .
J gene: TRBJ1-6
clone size: .
CDR3 DNA: TGTGCCAGCATAGAGGGTTTTTGGTCACCCCTCCACTTT
CDR3 protein: CASIEGFWSPLHF

V gene: TRBV21-1
D gene: .
J gene: TRBJ2-5
clone size: .
CDR3 DNA: TGTGCCAGCAGCCCGGGACTAGCGGGAGGAGGGCAGACCCAGTACTTC
CDR3 protein: CASSPGLAGGGQTQYF

V gene: TRBV2
D gene: TRBD1
J gene: TRBJ1-2
clone size: .
CDR3 DNA: TGTGCCAGCAGTGAAGCGGGACAGGGGATTCTTGGCTACACCTTC
CDR3 protein: CASSEAGQGILGYTF

V gene: TRBV29-1
D gene: .
J gene: TRBJ1-5
clone size: .
CDR3 DNA: TGCAGCGCTATACTAACAGGGAACCAGCCCCAGCATTTT
CDR3 protein: CSAILTGNQPQHF

V gene: TRBV4-2
D gene: .
J gene: TRBJ1-1
clone size: .
CDR3 DNA: TGTGCCAGCAGCCAAGCGCCAGGAAACACTGAAGCTTTCTTT
CDR3 protein: CASSQAPGNTEAFF

V gene: TRBV24-1
D gene: TRBD2
J gene: TRBJ2-7
clone size: .
CDR3 DNA: TGTGCCACCAGCGTGGGGCGGGAGCTTACCCCCCACTACGAGCAGTACTTC
CDR3 protein: CATSVGRELTPHYEQYF

V gene: TRBV4-1
D gene: TRBD1
J gene: TRBJ1-4
clone size: .
CDR3 DNA: TGCGCCAGCAGCCAAGGACAGGGATTAGGTGAAAAACTGTTTTTT
CDR3 protein: CASSQGQGLGEKLFF

V gene: TRBV3-1/TRBV3-2
D gene: .
J gene: TRBJ2-7
clone size: .
CDR3 DNA: TGTGCCAGCAGCCAAGAAGGACTATCCCCATCCTACGAGCAGTACTTC
CDR3 protein: CASSQEGLSPSYEQYF

V gene: TRBV19
D gene: .
J gene: TRBJ1-2
clone size: .
CDR3 DNA: TGTGCCAGTAGTGCGAGACTCTGGACAGCTCAGGGCTACACCTTC
CDR3 protein: CASSARLWTAQGYTF

V gene: TRBV12-5
D gene: .
J gene: TRBJ2-1
clone size: .
CDR3 DNA: TGTGCTAGTGGTTTGGTAGAAATCGGACTACGGGGCGGATACAATGAGCAGTTCTTC
CDR3 protein: CASGLVEIGLRGGYNEQFF

V gene: TRBV5-4
D gene: .
J gene: TRBJ1-1
clone size: .
CDR3 DNA: TGTGCCAGCAGCTGGGGGCAGTTCTCGATTGGGATGAACACTGAAGCTTTCTTT
CDR3 protein: CASSWGQFSIGMNTEAFF

V gene: TRBV5-6
D gene: .
J gene: TRBJ1-5
clone size: once
CDR3 DNA: TGTGCCAGCAGCTTTAGAGTACAGGGCAATCAGCCCCAGCATTTT
CDR3 protein: CASSFRVQGNQPQHF

V gene: TRBV27
D gene: .
J gene: TRBJ2-7
clone size: .
CDR3 DNA: TGTGCCAGCAGTTTGGCAGGGCCCTACGAGCAGTACTTC
CDR3 protein: CASSLAGPYEQYF

V gene: TRBV9
D gene: .
J gene: TRBJ2-7
clone size: .
CDR3 DNA: TGTGCCAGCAGCGTAGCGGCAGGGGAATACGAGCAGTACTTC
CDR3 protein: CASSVAAGEYEQYF

V gene: TRBV30
D gene: .
J gene: TRBJ1-1
clone size: .
CDR3 DNA: TGTGCCTGGAGTGTCAACAGGGACACTGAAGCTTTCTTT
CDR3 protein: CAWSVNRDTEAFF

V gene: TRBV7-6
D gene: TRBD2
J gene: TRBJ2-1
clone size: .
CDR3 DNA: TGTGCCAGCAGCCCGACCCTAGCGGGTATTAGGAGCTCCTACAATGAGCAGTTCTTC
CDR3 protein: CASSPTLAGIRSSYNEQFF

V gene: TRBV12-5
D gene: TRBD1
J gene: TRBJ2-7
clone size: .
CDR3 DNA: TGTGCTAGTGGTTTGTTCCCGACAGGGGGCGTATACGAGCAGTACTTC
CDR3 protein: CASGLFPTGGVYEQYF

V gene: TRBV4-2
D gene: .
J gene: TRBJ1-2
clone size: .
CDR3 DNA: TGTGCCAGCAGCCAAGAATCATTCTATGGCTACACCTTC
CDR3 protein: CASSQESFYGYTF

V gene: TRBV21-1
D gene: .
J gene: TRBJ2-2
clone size: .
CDR3 DNA: TGTGCCAGCAGCAAAGCGAGGATTATGGTAGCCTGTGACACCGGGGAGCTGTTTTTT
CDR3 protein: CASSKARIMVACDTGELFF

V gene: TRBV10-3
D gene: .
J gene: TRBJ2-1
clone size: .
CDR3 DNA: TGTGCCATCAGCAGGATAGGGGAGGATGAGCAGTTCTTC
CDR3 protein: CAISRIGEDEQFF

V gene: TRBV12-3/TRBV12-4
D gene: .
J gene: TRBJ2-2
clone size: once
CDR3 DNA: TGTGCCAGCAGTCCGGGGGACACCGGGGAGCTGTTTTTT
CDR3 protein: CASSPGDTGELFF

V gene: TRBV6-1
D gene: TRBD1
J gene: TRBJ2-7
clone size: .
CDR3 DNA: TGTGCCAGCAGTGGACGGACTTCTCGACAGGGGGCAAAAAGCTCCTACGAGCAGTACTTC
CDR3 protein: CASSGRTSRQGAKSSYEQYF

V gene: TRBV7-2
D gene: TRBD2
J gene: TRBJ2-2
clone size: .
CDR3 DNA: TGTGCCAGCAGCGCCAGACTAGCGGGAGTGTTAGGGGAGCTGTTTTTT
CDR3 protein: CASSARLAGVLGELFF

V gene: TRBV16
D gene: TRBD1
J gene: TRBJ1-5
clone size: .
CDR3 DNA: TGTGCCAGCAGCCCGACGATCCGGGACAGGGGAGACAATCAGCCCCAGCATTTT
CDR3 protein: CASSPTIRDRGDNQPQHF

V gene: TRBV20-1
D gene: .
J gene: TRBJ1-1
clone size: .
CDR3 DNA: TGCAGTGCATTCAGGAACACTGAAGCTTTCTTT
CDR3 protein: CSAFRNTEAFF

V gene: TRBV5-1
D gene: .
J gene: TRBJ2-3
clone size: .
CDR3 DNA: TGCGCCAGCAGCACGGGGGACTTGGGCACAGATACGCAGTATTTT
CDR3 protein: CASSTGDLGTDTQYF

V gene: TRBV4-3
D gene: TRBD2
J gene: TRBJ2-1
clone size: .
CDR3 DNA: TGCGCCAGCAGCCATCGCCCGGGGGGAGACAATGAGCAGTTCTTC
CDR3 protein: CASSHRPGGDNEQFF

V gene: TRBV10-3
D gene: TRBD1
J gene: TRBJ1-1
clone size: .
CDR3 DNA: TGTGCCATCAGTGAGTTACAGGGGCTCACTGAAGCTTTCTTT
CDR3 protein: CAISELQGLTEAFF

V gene: TRBV10-3
D gene: TRBD1
J gene: TRBJ1-2
clone size: .
CDR3 DNA: TGTGCCATCAGTGAGTCGACCCGGGACAGCCTACATTATGGCTACACCTTC
CDR3 protein: CAISESTRDSLHYGYTF

V gene: TRBV28
D gene: .
J gene: TRBJ1-6
clone size: .
CDR3 DNA: TGTGCCAGCAGTGGGGGACACCTATACCACTTT
CDR3 protein: CASSGGHLYHF

V gene: TRBV3-1/TRBV3-2
D gene: .
J gene: TRBJ2-7
clone size: few
CDR3 DNA: TGTGCCAGCAGCCAAGCCCTGAGAGGGATAAGCGGCGAGCAGTACTTC
CDR3 protein: CASSQALRGISGEQYF

V gene: TRBV4-3
D gene: .
J gene: TRBJ2-2
clone size: .
CDR3 DNA: TGCGCCAGCAGCCAAGACAGGGGATGGACCGGGGAGCTGTTTTTT
CDR3 protein: CASSQDRGWTGELFF

V gene: TRBV7-6
D gene: TRBD2
J gene: TRBJ2-1
clone size: .
CDR3 DNA: TGTGCCAGCAGCTTAGTAGGAGGGAGGGACTCCTACAATGAGCAGTTCTTC
CDR3 protein: CASSLVGGRDSYNEQFF

V gene: TRBV7-2
D gene: TRBD1
J gene: TRBJ2-7
clone size: .
CDR3 DNA: TGTGCCAGCAGCTCAGGGACAGGCTGGAGCTCCTACGAGCAGTACTTC
CDR3 protein: CASSSGTGWSSYEQYF

V gene: TRBV7-2
D gene: TRBD1
J gene: TRBJ2-1
clone size: few
CDR3 DNA: TGTGCCAGCAGCTTAGACAGGGGCTCCTACAATGAGCAGTTCTTC
CDR3 protein: CASSLDRGSYNEQFF

V gene: TRBV7-2
D gene: TRBD2
J gene: TRBJ2-5
clone size: few
CDR3 DNA: TGTGCCAGCAGCTCTACTAGCGGGGGGGGCCGCGAGGGTTCAGAGACCCAGTACTTC
CDR3 protein: CASSSTSGGGREGSETQYF

V gene: TRBV7-9
D gene: .
J gene: TRBJ2-2
clone size: .
CDR3 DNA: TGTGCCAGCAGCTTAGCAGGGGCGCCCGGGGAGCTGTTTTTT
CDR3 protein: CASSLAGAPGELFF

V gene: TRBV6-5
D gene: .
J gene: TRBJ2-7
clone size: .
CDR3 DNA: TGTGCCAGCCAGCGGGCTATCTCCTACGAGCAGTACTTC
CDR3 protein: CASQRAISYEQYF

V gene: TRBV10-3
D gene: TRBD1
J gene: TRBJ1-1
clone size: .
CDR3 DNA: TGTGCCACAGGCGGGACAGGGCTCGCTGGCACTGAAGCTTTCTTT
CDR3 protein: CATGGTGLAGTEAFF

V gene: TRBV5-1
D gene: TRBD1
J gene: TRBJ2-7
clone size: .
CDR3 DNA: TGCGCCAGCAGCTTAGGGACAGGGATTAACGAGCAGTACTTC
CDR3 protein: CASSLGTGINEQYF

V gene: TRBV6-1
D gene: .
J gene: TRBJ1-6
clone size: .
CDR3 DNA: TGTGCCAGCAGTGTGAGTCCGGACAGTTATAATTCACCCCTCCACTTT
CDR3 protein: CASSVSPDSYNSPLHF

V gene: TRBV5-5
D gene: TRBD1
J gene: TRBJ2-1
clone size: .
CDR3 DNA: TGTGCCAGCAGCTTGGGGGACAGGGTTTACAATGAGCAGTTCTTC
CDR3 protein: CASSLGDRVYNEQFF

V gene: TRBV28
D gene: TRBD1
J gene: TRBJ1-1
clone size: .
CDR3 DNA: TGTGCCAGCAGTTACTCCGGGACAGGGGGTTACACTGAAGCTTTCTTT
CDR3 protein: CASSYSGTGGYTEAFF

V gene: TRBV18
D gene: TRBD2
J gene: TRBJ2-3
clone size: .
CDR3 DNA: TGTGCCAGCTCACCCAGCGGGGGGTACCAGTATTTT
CDR3 protein: CASSPSGGYQYF

V gene: TRBV18
D gene: TRBD1
J gene: TRBJ1-1
clone size: .
CDR3 DNA: TGTGCCAGCTCGCAAAGGGACAGAGGGGGGACTGAAGCTTTCTTT
CDR3 protein: CASSQRDRGGTEAFF